Listed here are 11 T cell receptor beta chains from one sample, sequenced in a study of blood T cells in healthy people across ages. A J-beta primer mix and a sample-barcoded 5' primer were used in a second PCR of roughly 6 to 11 cycles. TCRdb reprocessed the 5' RACE reads with MiXCR, giving one entry per CDR3 protein. The table shows about 510,000 distinct CDR3 sequences, with roughly a quarter occurring only once. Separately, the same data were catalogued under a study of T cells of mothers and their children.

The sequenced material came from blood. The receptor source for this set is a boy aged 2 to 9 in good health.

This chain connects TRBV6-6 to TRBJ2-4; 12 bases agree with TRBD2. This CDR3 has 14 residues. J lost 4 bases, V lost 6 bases, and 1 base had no gene match. The germline CDR1 and CDR2 sequences are MNHNY and SVGAGI (reference sequence). The CDR3 DNA follows: TGTGCCAGCAGCGGGACTAGCGGGAAAAACATTCAGTACTTC. This translates into CASSGTSGKNIQYF.

V gene TRBV12-3 or TRBV12-4 combines with J gene TRBJ2-7; D call uncertain. V was shortened by 8 bases and J by 4 bases, with 12 bases between the two germline ends. The CDR3 is made up of 12 amino acids. The CDR3 sequence is CASSLGLYEQYF. The CDR3 nucleotides read TGTGCCAGCTCCCTAGGGTTGTACGAGCAGTACTTC.

As DNA, the CDR3 is TGCAGTGCTCCTAGCTCTGGAAACACCATATATTTT. It translates to CSAPSSGNTIYF. V is TRBV20-1 and J is TRBJ1-3; D remains ambiguous. The germline V and J ends were trimmed by 5 bases and 0 bases, with 5 bases remaining between them. This CDR3 region has 12 residues. The V gene's germline CDR1 is DFQATT and CDR2 SNEGSKA (reference sequence).

This clonotype came up a few times. V gene TRBV9 combines with J gene TRBJ2-5; unclear D gene. The J call may be wrong; the DNA end is better matched by TRBJ2-1. The CDR3 has 13 residues. In germline, CDR1 is SGDLS, CDR2 YYNGEE. CDR3 bases: TGTGCCAGCAGCGCCCAGCAGCTGGATGAGCAGTTCTTC. Protein: CASSAQQLDEQFF.

This clonotype was detected only a few times. The rearrangement joins TRBV20-1 to TRBJ2-2, with a tentative D call TRBD1 (6 bases). The germline gives CDR1 DFQATT, CDR2 SNEGSKA (reference sequence). The ends were cut back, 0 bases at V and 7 bases at J, with 12 bases in the middle. The CDR3 runs 14 residues. CDR3 sequence (DNA): TGCAGTGCTAGAGAACCACAGGGTCTCGGGGAGCTGTTTTTT. Protein: CSAREPQGLGELFF.

Only a few counts were recorded for this clonotype. In DNA form, the CDR3 reads TGTGCCAGCAGTCCCGACTGGGGATGGGCCTACAATGAGCAGTTCTTC. Translated, it gives CASSPDWGWAYNEQFF. The chain joins TRBV12-3 or TRBV12-4 to TRBJ2-1, with D unresolved. V was pared by 5 bases and J by 2 bases, with 16 bases between. The CDR3 sequence is 16 residues long.

Only a few counts were recorded for this clonotype. CDR3 region: CSASPGTYEQYF. The CDR3 coding sequence is TGCAGTGCTAGTCCGGGGACCTACGAGCAGTACTTC. This chain links TRBV20-1 with TRBJ2-7; TRBD2 is a possible D gene (5 bases). Germline V gene lookup returns CDR1 DFQATT and CDR2 SNEGSKA (reference sequence). V was trimmed by 3 bases and J by 2 bases, leaving 8 bases between them. The CDR3 is made up of 12 amino acids.

V and J are TRBV30 and TRBJ2-5, with 7 nucleotides matching TRBD2. Trimming removed 5 bases from V and 5 bases from J; junction bases left unmatched: 8. The V gene's germline CDR1 is GTSNPN and CDR2 SVGIG (reference sequence). The CDR3 extends over 13 amino acids. CDR3 sequence: CAWGAGVDETQYF. CDR3 bases: TGTGCCTGGGGTGCGGGGGTTGATGAGACCCAGTACTTC.

The chain is built from TRBV7-9 and TRBJ2-7; 7 nucleotides line up with TRBD2. The CDR3 is 13 amino acids. CDR1 and CDR2 (germline): SEHNR, FQNEAQ (reference sequence). V lost 5 bases to trimming and J lost 4 bases; unmatched junction nucleotides: 5. CDR3 sequence: CASSPSGEYEQYF. In DNA, the CDR3 is TGTGCCAGCAGCCCTAGCGGAGAATACGAGCAGTACTTC.

The CDR3 loop is CASSVGTGGNQPQHF. The DNA for the CDR3 is TGTGCCAGCAGTGTAGGGACAGGGGGCAATCAGCCCCAGCATTTT. The chain recombines TRBV2 with TRBJ1-5; TRBD1 agrees at 10 bases. Trimming removed 4 bases from V and 2 bases from J; junction bases left unmatched: 2. Germline CDR1 and CDR2: SNHLY and FYNNEI. The CDR3 is 15 residues long.

This clonotype was seen more than once but under ten times. The chain employs TRBV24-1 and TRBJ2-5; TRBD1 matches at 7 bases. V trimming: 7 bases; J trimming: 3 bases; junction bases outside the gene matches: 4. Germline CDR1 and CDR2: KGHDR and SFDVKD. The CDR3 has 13 amino acids. The DNA for the CDR3 is TGTGCCACCAGCGGACAGGACGAAGAGACCCAGTACTTC. Protein product: CATSGQDEETQYF.